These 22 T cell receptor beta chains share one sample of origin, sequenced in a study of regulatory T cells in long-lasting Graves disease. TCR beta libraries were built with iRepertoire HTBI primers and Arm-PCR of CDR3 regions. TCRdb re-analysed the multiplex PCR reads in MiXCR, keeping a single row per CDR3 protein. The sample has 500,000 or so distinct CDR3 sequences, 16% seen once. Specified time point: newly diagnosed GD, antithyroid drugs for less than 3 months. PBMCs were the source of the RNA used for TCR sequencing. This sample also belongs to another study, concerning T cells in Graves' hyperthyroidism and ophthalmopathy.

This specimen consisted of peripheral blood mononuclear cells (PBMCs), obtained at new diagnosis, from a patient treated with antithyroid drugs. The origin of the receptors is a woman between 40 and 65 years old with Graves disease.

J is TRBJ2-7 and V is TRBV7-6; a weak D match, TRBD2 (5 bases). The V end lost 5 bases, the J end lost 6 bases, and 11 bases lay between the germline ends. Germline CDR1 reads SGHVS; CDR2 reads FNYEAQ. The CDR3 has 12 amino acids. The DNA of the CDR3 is TGTGCCAGCAGCCCTGGGGAGTCCGAGCAGTACTTC. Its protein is CASSPGESEQYF.

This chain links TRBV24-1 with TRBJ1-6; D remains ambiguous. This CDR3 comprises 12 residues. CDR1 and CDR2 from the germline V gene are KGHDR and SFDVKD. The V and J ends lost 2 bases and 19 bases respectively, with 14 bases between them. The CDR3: CATSDSGAPGHF. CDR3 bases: TGTGCCACCAGTGATTCGGGAGCACCGGGGCACTTT.

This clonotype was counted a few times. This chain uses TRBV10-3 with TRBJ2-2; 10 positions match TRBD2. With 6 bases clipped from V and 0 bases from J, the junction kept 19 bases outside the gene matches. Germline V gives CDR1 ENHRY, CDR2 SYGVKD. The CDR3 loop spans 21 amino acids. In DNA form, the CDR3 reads TGTGCCATCAGGCGGAAGGGGTCTCTAGCGGGGGAGAGCGCGAACACCGGGGAGCTGTTTTTT. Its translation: CAIRRKGSLAGESANTGELFF.

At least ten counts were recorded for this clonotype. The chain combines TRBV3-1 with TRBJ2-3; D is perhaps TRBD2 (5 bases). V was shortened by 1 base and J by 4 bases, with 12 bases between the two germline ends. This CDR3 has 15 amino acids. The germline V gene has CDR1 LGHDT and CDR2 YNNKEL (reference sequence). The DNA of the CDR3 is TGTGCCAGCAGCCAAGTCCGGGGTAGTGCAGATACGCAGTATTTT. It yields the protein CASSQVRGSADTQYF.

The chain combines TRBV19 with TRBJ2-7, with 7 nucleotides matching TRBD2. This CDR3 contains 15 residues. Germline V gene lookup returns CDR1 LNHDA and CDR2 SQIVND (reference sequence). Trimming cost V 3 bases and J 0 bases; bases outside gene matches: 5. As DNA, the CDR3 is TGTGCCAGTAGTATGGTTAGCGGGTCCTCCTACGAGCAGTACTTC. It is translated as CASSMVSGSSYEQYF.

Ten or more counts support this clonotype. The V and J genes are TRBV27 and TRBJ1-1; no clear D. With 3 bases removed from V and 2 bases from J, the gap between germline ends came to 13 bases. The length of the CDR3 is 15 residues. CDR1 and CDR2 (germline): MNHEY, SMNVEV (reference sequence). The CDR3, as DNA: TGTGCCAGCAGTTTCCAAGACCCCAGAAACACTGAAGCTTTCTTT. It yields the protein CASSFQDPRNTEAFF.

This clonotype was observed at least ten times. This CDR3 is CSASGDKAQPQHF. The CDR3, as DNA: TGCAGTGCTAGTGGGGATAAGGCTCAGCCCCAGCATTTT. The genes are TRBV20-1 and TRBJ1-5; D call uncertain. The CDR3 totals 13 residues. The germline V and J ends were trimmed by 3 bases and 6 bases, with 12 bases remaining between them. Germline V gives CDR1 DFQATT, CDR2 SNEGSKA (reference sequence).

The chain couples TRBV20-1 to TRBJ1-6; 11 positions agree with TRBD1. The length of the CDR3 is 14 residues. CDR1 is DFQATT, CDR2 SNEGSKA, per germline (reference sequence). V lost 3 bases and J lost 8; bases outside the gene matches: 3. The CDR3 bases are TGCAGTGCTAGTGGGGGACAGGGGGATTCACCCCTCCACTTT. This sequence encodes CSASGGQGDSPLHF.

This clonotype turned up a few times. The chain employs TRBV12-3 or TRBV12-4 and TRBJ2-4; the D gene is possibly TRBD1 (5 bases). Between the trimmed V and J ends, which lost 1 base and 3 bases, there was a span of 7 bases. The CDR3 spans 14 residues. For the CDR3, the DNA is TGTGCCAGCAGTTTAGGAGACAGCAAAAACATTCAGTACTTC. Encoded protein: CASSLGDSKNIQYF.

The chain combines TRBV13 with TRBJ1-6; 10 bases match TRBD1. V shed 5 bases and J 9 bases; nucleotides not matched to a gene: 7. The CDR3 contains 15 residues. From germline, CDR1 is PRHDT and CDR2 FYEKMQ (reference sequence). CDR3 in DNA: TGTGCCAGCAGCAGGGACAGGGGAGGGAGTTCACCCCTCCACTTT. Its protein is CASSRDRGGSSPLHF.

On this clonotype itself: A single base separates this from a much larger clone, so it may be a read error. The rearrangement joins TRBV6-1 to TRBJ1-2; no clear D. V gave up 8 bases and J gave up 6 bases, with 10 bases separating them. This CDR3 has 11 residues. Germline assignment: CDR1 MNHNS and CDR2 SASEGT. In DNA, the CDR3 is TGTGCCAGCTCAAGCGGGAATGGCTACACCTTC. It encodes CASSSGNGYTF.

This CDR3 is CAWVGIDYGYTF. Here the CDR3 DNA reads TGTGCCTGGGTAGGGATAGACTATGGCTACACCTTC. V gene TRBV30 combines with J gene TRBJ1-2; no firm D call. CDR1 is GTSNPN and CDR2 is SVGIG in the germline V gene (reference sequence). The length of the CDR3 is 12 residues. The V end lost 5 bases, the J end lost 3 bases, and 10 bases lay between the germline ends.

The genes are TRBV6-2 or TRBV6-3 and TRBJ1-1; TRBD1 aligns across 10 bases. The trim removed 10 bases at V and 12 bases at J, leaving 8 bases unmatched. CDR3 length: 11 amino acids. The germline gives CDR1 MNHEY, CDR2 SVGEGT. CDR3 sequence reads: CATWDRGEPFF. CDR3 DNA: TGTGCCACTTGGGACAGGGGCGAACCTTTCTTT.

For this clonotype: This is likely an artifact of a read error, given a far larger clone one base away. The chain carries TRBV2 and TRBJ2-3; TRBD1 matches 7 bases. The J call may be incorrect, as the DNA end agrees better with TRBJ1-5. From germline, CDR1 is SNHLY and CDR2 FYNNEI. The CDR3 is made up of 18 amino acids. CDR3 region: CASSSGADRTFWGDTQHF. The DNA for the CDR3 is TGTGCCAGCAGCTCGGGCGCGGACAGGACCTTCTGGGGGGATACGCAGCATTTT.

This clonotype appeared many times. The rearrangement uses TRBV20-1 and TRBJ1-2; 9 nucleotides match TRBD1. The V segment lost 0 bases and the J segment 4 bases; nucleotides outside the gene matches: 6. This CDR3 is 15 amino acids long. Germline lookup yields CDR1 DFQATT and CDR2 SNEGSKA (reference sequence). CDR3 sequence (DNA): TGCAGTGCTAGAGATCAGGGACAGGGTTTCTATGGCTACACCTTC. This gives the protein CSARDQGQGFYGYTF.

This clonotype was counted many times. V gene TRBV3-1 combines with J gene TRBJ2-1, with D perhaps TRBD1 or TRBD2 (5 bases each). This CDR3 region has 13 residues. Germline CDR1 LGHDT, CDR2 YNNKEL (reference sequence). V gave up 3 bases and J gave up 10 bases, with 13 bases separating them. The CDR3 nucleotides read TGTGCCAGCAGCCAGACCAGACGGGGCGAGCAGTTCTTC. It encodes CASSQTRRGEQFF.

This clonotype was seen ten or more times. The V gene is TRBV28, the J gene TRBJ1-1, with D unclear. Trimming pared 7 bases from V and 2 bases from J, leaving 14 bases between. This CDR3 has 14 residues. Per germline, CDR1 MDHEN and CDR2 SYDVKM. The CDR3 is CASNTRLINTEAFF. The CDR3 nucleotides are TGTGCCAGCAATACCCGGCTGATCAACACTGAAGCTTTCTTT.

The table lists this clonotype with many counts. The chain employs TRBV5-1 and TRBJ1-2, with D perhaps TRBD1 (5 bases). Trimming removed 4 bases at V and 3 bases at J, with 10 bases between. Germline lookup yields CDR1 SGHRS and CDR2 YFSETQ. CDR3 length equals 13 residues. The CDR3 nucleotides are TGCGCCAGCAGCGAGGGACTCTACTATGGCTACACCTTC. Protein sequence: CASSEGLYYGYTF.

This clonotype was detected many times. The CDR3: CASTRDRRSTDTQYF. CDR3 DNA sequence: TGTGCCAGCACCAGGGACAGGCGAAGCACAGATACGCAGTATTTT. V usage is TRBV12-3 or TRBV12-4 and J usage is TRBJ2-3; 8 nucleotides match TRBD1. V gave up 7 bases and J gave up 0 bases; unmatched junction bases: 6. CDR3 size: 15 residues.

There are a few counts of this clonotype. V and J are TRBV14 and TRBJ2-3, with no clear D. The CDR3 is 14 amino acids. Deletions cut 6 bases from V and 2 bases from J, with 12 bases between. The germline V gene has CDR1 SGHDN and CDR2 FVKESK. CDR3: CASRLRRSTDTQYF. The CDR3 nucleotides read TGTGCCAGCAGGCTCAGGCGTTCCACAGATACGCAGTATTTT.

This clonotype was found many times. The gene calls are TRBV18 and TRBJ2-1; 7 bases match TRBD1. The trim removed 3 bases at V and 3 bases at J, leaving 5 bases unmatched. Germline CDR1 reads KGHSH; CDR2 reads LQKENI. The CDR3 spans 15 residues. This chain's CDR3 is CASSPVGGDYNEQFF. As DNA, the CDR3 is TGTGCCAGCTCACCGGTAGGGGGCGACTACAATGAGCAGTTCTTC.

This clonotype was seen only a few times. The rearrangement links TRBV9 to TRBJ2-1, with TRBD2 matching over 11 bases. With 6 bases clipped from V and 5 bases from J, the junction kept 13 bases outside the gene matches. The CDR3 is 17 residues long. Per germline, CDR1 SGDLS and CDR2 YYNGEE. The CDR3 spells CASNPSGGLERDNEQFF. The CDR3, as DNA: TGTGCCAGCAACCCTAGCGGGGGGCTGGAGCGGGACAATGAGCAGTTCTTC.